The rows below give T cell receptor beta chains drawn from one sample of a study of blood T cell repertoires in COVID-19. The assay was immunoSEQ multiplex PCR, and TCRdb's table has in-frame clones only and misses some. The data hold some 42,000 clones, with roughly 88% observed a single time. The source material was peripheral blood. The receptor set was obtained from a human donor in a cohort sampled during active COVID-19. The CDR3 runs from the conserved cysteine through the conserved F or W. Each record gives: D gene, V gene, J gene, CDR3 protein. A D gene is named only where the DNA matches it firmly.

-	TRBV18	TRBJ1-5	CASSPPGTSNQPQHF
-	TRBV9	TRBJ1-2	CASSVGLSGGDYGYTF
TRBD1	TRBV9	TRBJ1-1	CASSGQGTTEAFF
-	TRBV10-2	TRBJ2-3	CASSEMSRSDTQYF
TRBD2	TRBV6-6	TRBJ2-5	CASSYWASGGEETQYF
-	TRBV3-1/TRBV3-2	TRBJ1-2	CASSQLDSVYGYTF
TRBD1	TRBV7-2	TRBJ2-7	CASSLSAGQGYEQYF
-	TRBV6-6	TRBJ2-7	CASQGLSPGEQYF
-	TRBV30	TRBJ1-3	CAWRKENSGNTIYF
TRBD1	TRBV30	TRBJ2-1	CAWRKPGQAYNEQFF
-	TRBV19	TRBJ2-3	CASSIDLGSTTDTQYF
-	TRBV29-1	TRBJ1-6	CSNRMTVPGGNSPLHF
-	TRBV5-1	TRBJ1-2	CASSTGTQRLGYTF
TRBD2	TRBV7-3	TRBJ2-1	CASSVWGTTSSDEQFF
-	TRBV6-6	TRBJ1-2	CASVQGLPTF
TRBD2	TRBV5-6	TRBJ2-7	CASSLRLRGGIYEQYF
TRBD1	TRBV27	TRBJ2-7	CASSAGTAIYEQYF
TRBD1	TRBV30	TRBJ2-3	CAWDMDRGHTDTQYF
-	TRBV6-5	TRBJ2-1	CASSYSVDSHNEQFF
TRBD2	TRBV3-1/TRBV3-2	TRBJ2-3	CASSQDSGGAWTDTQYF
TRBD2	TRBV11-3	TRBJ2-5	CASSLGTSGDLETQYF
TRBD2	TRBV29-1	TRBJ2-1	CSVDPTGGLRDEQFF
-	TRBV11-1	TRBJ2-1	CASSPGLANNEQFF
-	TRBV3-1/TRBV3-2	TRBJ2-7	CASSQGVEAEQYF
TRBD2	TRBV30	TRBJ2-1	CAWSVRAGGQFF
TRBD2	TRBV2	TRBJ2-5	CAREAGGTRGETQYF
-	TRBV6-6	TRBJ1-2	CASSYKRGGYTF
-	TRBV4-1	TRBJ1-2	CASSQDSGSNYGYTF
TRBD2	TRBV2	TRBJ2-5	CASSVGGETQYF
-	TRBV18	TRBJ2-5	CASFTGLDSRGETQYF
TRBD2	TRBV4-2	TRBJ2-1	CASSARASGVNEQFF
TRBD2	TRBV3-1/TRBV3-2	TRBJ2-2	CASSFASGGAGELFF
-	TRBV6-2/TRBV6-3	TRBJ2-5	CASSPYEASRETQYF